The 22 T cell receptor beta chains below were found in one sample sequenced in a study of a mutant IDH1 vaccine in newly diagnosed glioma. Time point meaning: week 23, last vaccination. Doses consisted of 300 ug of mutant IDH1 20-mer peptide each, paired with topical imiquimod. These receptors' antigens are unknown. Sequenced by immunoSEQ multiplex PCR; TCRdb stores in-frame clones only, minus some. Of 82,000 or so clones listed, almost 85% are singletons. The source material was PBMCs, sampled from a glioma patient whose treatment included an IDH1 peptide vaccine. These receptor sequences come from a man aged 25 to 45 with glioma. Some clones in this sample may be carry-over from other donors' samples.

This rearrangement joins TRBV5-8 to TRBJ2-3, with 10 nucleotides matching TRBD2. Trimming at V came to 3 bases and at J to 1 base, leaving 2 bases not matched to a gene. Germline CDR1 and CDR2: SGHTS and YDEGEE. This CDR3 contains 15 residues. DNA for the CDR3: TGTGCCAGCAGCTCCGGGACTAGCGGCACAGATACGCAGTATTTT. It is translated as CASSSGTSGTDTQYF.

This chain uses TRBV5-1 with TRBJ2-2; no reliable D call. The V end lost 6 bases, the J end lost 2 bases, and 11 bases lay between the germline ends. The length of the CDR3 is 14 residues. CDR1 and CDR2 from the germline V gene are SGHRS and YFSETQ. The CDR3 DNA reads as TGCGCCAGCACCCGAATCGCAAACACCGGGGAGCTGTTTTTT. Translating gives CASTRIANTGELFF.

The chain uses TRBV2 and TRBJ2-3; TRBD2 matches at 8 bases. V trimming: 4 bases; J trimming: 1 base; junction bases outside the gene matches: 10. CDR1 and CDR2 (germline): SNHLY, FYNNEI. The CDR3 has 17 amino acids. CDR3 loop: CASSAVRSSGGTDTQYF. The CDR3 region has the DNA TGTGCCAGCAGTGCCGTTCGGAGTAGCGGGGGCACAGATACGCAGTATTTT.

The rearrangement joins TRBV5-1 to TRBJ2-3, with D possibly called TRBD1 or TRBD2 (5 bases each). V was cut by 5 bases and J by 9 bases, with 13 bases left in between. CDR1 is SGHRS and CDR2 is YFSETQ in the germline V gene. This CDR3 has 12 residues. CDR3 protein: CASRGDGRTQYF. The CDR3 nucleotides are TGCGCCAGCAGGGGGGACGGTCGCACGCAGTATTTT.

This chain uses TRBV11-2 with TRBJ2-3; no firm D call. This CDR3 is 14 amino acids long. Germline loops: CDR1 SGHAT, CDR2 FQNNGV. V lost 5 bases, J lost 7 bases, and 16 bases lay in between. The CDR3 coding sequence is TGTGCCAGCAGCCCCCGGGCCGACTTTTATACGCAGTATTTT. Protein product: CASSPRADFYTQYF.

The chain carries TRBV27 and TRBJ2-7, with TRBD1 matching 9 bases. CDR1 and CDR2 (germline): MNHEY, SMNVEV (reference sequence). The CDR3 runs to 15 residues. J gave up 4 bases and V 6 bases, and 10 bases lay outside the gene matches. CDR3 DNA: TGTGCCAGCAGGGGTCTGGGACAGGGAGGTTACGAGCAGTACTTC. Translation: CASRGLGQGGYEQYF.

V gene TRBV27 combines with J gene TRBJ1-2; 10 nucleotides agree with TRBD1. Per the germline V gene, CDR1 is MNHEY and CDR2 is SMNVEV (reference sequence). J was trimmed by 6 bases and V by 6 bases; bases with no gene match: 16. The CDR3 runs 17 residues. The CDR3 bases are TGTGCCAGCAGGTCCCGATATCCGACAGGGGGCCAGAATGGCTACACCTTC. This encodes CASRSRYPTGGQNGYTF.

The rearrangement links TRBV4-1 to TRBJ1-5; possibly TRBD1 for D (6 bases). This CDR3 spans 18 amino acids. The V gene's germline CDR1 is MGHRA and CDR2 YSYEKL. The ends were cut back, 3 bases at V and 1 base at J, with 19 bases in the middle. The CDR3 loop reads CASSHTISGHQSNQPQHF. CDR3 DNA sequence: TGCGCCAGCAGCCACACCATTTCGGGACACCAAAGCAATCAGCCCCAGCATTTT.

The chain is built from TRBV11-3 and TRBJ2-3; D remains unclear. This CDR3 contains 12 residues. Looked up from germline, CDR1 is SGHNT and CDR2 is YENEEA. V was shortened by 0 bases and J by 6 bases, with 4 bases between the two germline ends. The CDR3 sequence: CASSLELDTQYF. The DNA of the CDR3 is TGTGCCAGCAGCTTAGAGTTGGATACGCAGTATTTT.

DNA for the CDR3: TGCAGCGTCCGACCTTCGACAGGGGAAGCTTTCTTT. Amino acid sequence: CSVRPSTGEAFF. The chain is built from TRBV29-1 and TRBJ1-1; TRBD1 agrees at 7 bases. The CDR3 length is 12 residues. The trim removed 6 bases at V and 8 bases at J, leaving 9 bases unmatched. Germline assignment: CDR1 SQVTM and CDR2 ANQGSEA.

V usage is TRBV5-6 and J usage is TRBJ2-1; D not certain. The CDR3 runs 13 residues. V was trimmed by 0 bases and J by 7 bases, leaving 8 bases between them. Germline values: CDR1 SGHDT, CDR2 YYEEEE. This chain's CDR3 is CASSLGAENEQFF. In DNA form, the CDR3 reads TGTGCCAGCAGCTTGGGGGCCGAAAATGAGCAGTTCTTC.

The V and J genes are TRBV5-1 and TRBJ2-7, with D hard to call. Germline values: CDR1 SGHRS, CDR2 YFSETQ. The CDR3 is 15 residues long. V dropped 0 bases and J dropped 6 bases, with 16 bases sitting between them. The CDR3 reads CASSLDGRQPLEQYF. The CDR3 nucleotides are TGCGCCAGCAGCTTGGATGGGCGCCAGCCTCTCGAGCAGTACTTC.

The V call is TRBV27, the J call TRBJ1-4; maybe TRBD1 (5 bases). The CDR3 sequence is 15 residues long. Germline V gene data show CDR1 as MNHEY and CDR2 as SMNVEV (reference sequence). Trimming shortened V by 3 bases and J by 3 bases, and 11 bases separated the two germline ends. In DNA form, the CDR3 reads TGTGCCAGCAGTTTCCGGGACGGCGCTAATGAAAAACTGTTTTTT. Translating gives CASSFRDGANEKLFF.

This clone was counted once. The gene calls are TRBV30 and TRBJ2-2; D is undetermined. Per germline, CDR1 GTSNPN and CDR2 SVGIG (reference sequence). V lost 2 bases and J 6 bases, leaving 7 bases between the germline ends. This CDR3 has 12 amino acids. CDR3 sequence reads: CAWSLSAGELFF. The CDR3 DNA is TGTGCCTGGAGTTTATCAGCCGGGGAGCTGTTTTTT.

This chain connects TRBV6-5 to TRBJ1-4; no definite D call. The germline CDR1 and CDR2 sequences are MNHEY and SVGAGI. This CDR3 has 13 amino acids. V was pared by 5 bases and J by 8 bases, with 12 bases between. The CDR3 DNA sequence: TGTGCCAGCAGTCCTCTTCCGGCGGAAAAACTGTTTTTT. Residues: CASSPLPAEKLFF.

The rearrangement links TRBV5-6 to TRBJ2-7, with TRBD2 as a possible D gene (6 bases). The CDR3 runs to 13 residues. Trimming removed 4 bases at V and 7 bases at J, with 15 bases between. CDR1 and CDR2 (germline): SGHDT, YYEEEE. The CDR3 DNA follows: TGTGCCAGCAGCGTCATAGCTAGCGTGGAGCAGTACTTC. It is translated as CASSVIASVEQYF.

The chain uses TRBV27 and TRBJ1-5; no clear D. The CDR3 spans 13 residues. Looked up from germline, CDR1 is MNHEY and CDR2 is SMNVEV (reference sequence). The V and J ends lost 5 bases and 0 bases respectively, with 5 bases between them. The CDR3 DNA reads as TGTGCCAGCAGTAAATATAGCAATCAGCCCCAGCATTTT. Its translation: CASSKYSNQPQHF.

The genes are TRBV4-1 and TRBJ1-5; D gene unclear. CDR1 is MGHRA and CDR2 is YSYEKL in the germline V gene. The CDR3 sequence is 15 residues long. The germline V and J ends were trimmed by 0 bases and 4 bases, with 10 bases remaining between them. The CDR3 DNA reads TGCGCCAGCAGCCAAGATTGGCCCTTTAATCAGCCCCAGCATTTT. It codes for CASSQDWPFNQPQHF.

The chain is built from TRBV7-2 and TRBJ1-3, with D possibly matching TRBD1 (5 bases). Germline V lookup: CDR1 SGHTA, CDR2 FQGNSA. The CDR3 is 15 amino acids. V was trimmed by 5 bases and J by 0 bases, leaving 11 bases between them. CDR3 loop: CASSPRQRSGNTIYF. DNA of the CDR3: TGTGCCAGCAGCCCCAGACAGCGCTCTGGAAACACCATATATTTT.

The DNA for the CDR3 is TGTGCCATCAGTGAGATCCGGGGACAGGGGAGAGAGACCCAGTACTTC. As protein: CAISEIRGQGRETQYF. This chain connects TRBV10-3 to TRBJ2-5; 10 bases map to TRBD1. The V segment lost 2 bases and the J segment 4 bases; nucleotides outside the gene matches: 7. This CDR3 has 16 amino acids. Germline assignment: CDR1 ENHRY and CDR2 SYGVKD.

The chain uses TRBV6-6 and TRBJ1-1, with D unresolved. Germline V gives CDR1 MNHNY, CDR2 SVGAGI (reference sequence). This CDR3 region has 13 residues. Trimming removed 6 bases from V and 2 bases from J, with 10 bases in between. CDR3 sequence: CASSSNRNTEAFF. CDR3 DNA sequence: TGTGCCAGCAGCTCAAACAGAAACACTGAAGCTTTCTTT.

CDR3 nucleotide sequence: TGTGCCAGCAGTGACCGGATGGCAGGGGGCGCGGGTAGCAATCAGCCCCAGCATTTT. This codes for CASSDRMAGGAGSNQPQHF. The gene calls are TRBV6-1 and TRBJ1-5; TRBD1 agrees at 8 bases. This CDR3 region has 19 residues. Germline trimming cut 3 bases from V and 0 bases from J; bases unmatched to any gene: 13. Per germline, CDR1 MNHNS and CDR2 SASEGT.